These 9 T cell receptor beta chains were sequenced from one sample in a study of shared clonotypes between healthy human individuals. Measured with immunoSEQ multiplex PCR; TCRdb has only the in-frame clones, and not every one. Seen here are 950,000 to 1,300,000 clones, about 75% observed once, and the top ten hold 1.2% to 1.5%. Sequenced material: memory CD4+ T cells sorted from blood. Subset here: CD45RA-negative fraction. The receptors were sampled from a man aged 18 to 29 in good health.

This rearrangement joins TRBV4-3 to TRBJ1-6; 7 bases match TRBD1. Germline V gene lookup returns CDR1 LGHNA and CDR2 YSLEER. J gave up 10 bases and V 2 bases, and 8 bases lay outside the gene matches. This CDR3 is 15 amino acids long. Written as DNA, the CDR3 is TGCGCCAGCAGCCAACGAGTAGGGGGCTCGTCACCCCTCCACTTT. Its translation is CASSQRVGGSSPLHF.

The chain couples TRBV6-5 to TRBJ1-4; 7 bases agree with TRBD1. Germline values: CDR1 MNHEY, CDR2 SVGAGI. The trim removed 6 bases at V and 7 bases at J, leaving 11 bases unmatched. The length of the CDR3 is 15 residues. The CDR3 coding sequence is TGTGCCAGCAGCAGGGGGGGGACAGTAGGTGAAAAACTGTTTTTT. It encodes CASSRGGTVGEKLFF.

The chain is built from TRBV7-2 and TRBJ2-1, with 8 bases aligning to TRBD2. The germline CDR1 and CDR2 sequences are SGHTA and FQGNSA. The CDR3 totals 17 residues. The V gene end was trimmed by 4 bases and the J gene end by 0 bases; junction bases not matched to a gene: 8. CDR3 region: CASSSGTRPLSYNEQFF. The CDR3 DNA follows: TGTGCCAGCAGCTCAGGGACTAGACCCCTCTCCTACAATGAGCAGTTCTTC.

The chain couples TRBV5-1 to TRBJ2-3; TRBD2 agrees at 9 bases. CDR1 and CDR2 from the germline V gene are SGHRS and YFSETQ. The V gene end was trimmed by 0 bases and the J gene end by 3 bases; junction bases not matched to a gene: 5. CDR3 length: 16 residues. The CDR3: CASSLGPAGGTDTQYF. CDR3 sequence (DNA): TGCGCCAGCAGCTTGGGGCCAGCGGGAGGTACAGATACGCAGTATTTT.

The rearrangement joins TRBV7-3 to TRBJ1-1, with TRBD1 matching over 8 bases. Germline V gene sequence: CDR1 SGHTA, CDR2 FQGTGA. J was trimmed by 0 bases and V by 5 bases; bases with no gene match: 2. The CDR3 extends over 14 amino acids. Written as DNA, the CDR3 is TGTGCCAGCAGCAAGACAGGGGTGAACACTGAAGCTTTCTTT. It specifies CASSKTGVNTEAFF.

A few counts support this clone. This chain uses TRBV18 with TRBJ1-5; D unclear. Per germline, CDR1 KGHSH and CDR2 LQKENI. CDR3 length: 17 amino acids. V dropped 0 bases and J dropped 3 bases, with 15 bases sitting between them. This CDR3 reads CASSPPSAGEYNQPQHF. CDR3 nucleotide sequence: TGTGCCAGCTCACCACCGTCGGCAGGAGAGTACAATCAGCCCCAGCATTTT.

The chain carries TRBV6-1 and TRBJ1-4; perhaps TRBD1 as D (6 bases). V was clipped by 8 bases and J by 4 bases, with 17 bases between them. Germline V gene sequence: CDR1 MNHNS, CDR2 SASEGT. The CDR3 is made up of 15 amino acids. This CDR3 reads CASHEQGKVNEKLFF. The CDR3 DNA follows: TGTGCCAGCCACGAACAGGGCAAGGTTAATGAAAAACTGTTTTTT.

The CDR3 DNA sequence: TGTGCCACCGCCAGGAAGCGGGAGGCCTACGAGCAGTACTTC. Residues: CATARKREAYEQYF. The chain links TRBV6-6 to TRBJ2-7; 9 nucleotides align to TRBD2. In germline, CDR1 is MNHNY, CDR2 SVGAGI (reference sequence). This CDR3 comprises 14 residues. V lost 10 bases and J lost 2; bases outside the gene matches: 9.

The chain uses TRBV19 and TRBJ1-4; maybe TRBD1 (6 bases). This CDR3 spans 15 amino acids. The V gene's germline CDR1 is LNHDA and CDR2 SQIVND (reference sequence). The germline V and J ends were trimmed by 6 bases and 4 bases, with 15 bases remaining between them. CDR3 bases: TGTGCCAGTAGCTCGGCGGGGGCGAGTAATGAAAAACTGTTTTTT. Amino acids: CASSSAGASNEKLFF. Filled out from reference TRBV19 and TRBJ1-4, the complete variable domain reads DGGITQSPKYLFRKEGQNVTLSCEQNLNHDAMYWYRQDPGQGLRLIYYSQIVNDFQKGDIAEGYSVSREKKESFPLTVTSAQKNPTAFYLCASSSAGASNEKLFFGSGTQLSVL.